In this sample, the clone carrying this T cell receptor beta chain turned up a few times. The antigen remains unidentified. Germline and genes here are mouse. Coverage ceases 1 residue before the CDR3 finishes, and the germline J gene fills in the end. Time point denoted: mouse harvest day 14 after allogeneic transplant. Tail vein injection delivered 10^7 T-cell-depleted bone marrow cells and 10^6 splenic CD5+ T cells. The method was immunoSEQ multiplex PCR; TCRdb's version includes in-frame clones alone and lacks a portion of them. This sample yields about 9,000 clones, of which under 40% are seen a single time; roughly 5% belongs to the top ten. The sample comes from a study of tissue T cells after allogeneic stem cell transplantation. Study-wide findings and caveats: Tissue-detected TCR repertoire was only partly captured by blood and spleen T cells.

The germline gives CDR1 KGHPV, CDR2 FQNQEV (reference sequence). The CDR3 sequence is 14 residues long. With 6 bases clipped from V and 4 bases from J, the junction kept 9 bases outside the gene matches. Input material: skin. J is TRBJ2-7 and V is TRBV26, with 7 bases aligning to TRBD1. This TCR was recovered from a female BALB/c mouse given C57BL/6 T cells with graft-versus-host disease after an allogeneic hematopoietic cell transplant. The CDR3 sequence: CASSLRGRGYEQYF. The CDR3 DNA, read in part, is TGTGCCAGCAGCCTCAGGGGGAGGGGGTATGAACAGTAC.